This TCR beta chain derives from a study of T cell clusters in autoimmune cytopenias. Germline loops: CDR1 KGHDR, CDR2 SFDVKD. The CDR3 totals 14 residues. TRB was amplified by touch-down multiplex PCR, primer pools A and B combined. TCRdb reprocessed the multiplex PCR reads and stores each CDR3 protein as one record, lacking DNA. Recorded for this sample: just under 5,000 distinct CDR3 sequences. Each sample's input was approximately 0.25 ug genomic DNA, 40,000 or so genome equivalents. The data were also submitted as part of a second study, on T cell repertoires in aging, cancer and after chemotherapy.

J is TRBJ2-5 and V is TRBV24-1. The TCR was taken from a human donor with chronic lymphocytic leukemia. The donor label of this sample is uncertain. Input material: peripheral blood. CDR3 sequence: CATSDRRSQETQYF.